Following are 7 T cell receptor beta chains from one sample sequenced in a study of regulatory T cells in long-lasting Graves disease. CDR3-region Arm-PCR and iRepertoire HTBI primers produced the TCR beta libraries. MiXCR, run by TCRdb on the multiplex PCR reads, gives a single entry per CDR3 protein. Of 550,000 to 700,000 distinct CDR3 sequences in the sample, around 16% were seen once. The sample's time point: newly diagnosed GD, antithyroid drugs for less than 3 months. The TCR library was made from RNA that had been extracted from PBMCs in TRIzol. The data were also submitted as part of a second study, on T cells in Graves' hyperthyroidism and ophthalmopathy.

The sample in question was peripheral blood mononuclear cells (PBMCs), obtained at new diagnosis, from a patient treated with antithyroid drugs. These receptors originate from a man aged 18 to 30 with Graves disease.

The genes are TRBV7-2 and TRBJ2-4, with D unclear. Deletions cut 5 bases from V and 0 bases from J, with 11 bases between. Germline loops: CDR1 SGHTA, CDR2 FQGNSA. The CDR3 length is 15 residues. CDR3 DNA: TGTGCCAGCAGCCCCGGATCGTTAGCCAAAAACATTCAGTACTTC. Amino acids: CASSPGSLAKNIQYF.

Ten or more counts support this clonotype. The chain has TRBV11-2 and TRBJ2-4; D tentatively reads TRBD1 or TRBD2 (5 bases each). Trimming stripped 2 bases from V and 6 bases from J, with 11 bases between. Per germline, CDR1 SGHAT and CDR2 FQNNGV. The CDR3 consists of 14 residues. In DNA, the CDR3 is TGTGCCAGCAGCTTAATCTCGAGGGGAAACATTCAGTACTTC. This sequence encodes CASSLISRGNIQYF.

In this sample, this clonotype turned up many times. The chain employs TRBV7-9 and TRBJ2-1; the match to TRBD2 covers 9 bases. Germline assignment: CDR1 SEHNR and CDR2 FQNEAQ (reference sequence). The trim removed 5 bases at V and 9 bases at J, leaving 11 bases unmatched. The CDR3 has 15 residues. CDR3 residues: CASSLGLAGFTEQFF. The CDR3 region has the DNA TGTGCCAGCAGCCTCGGGCTAGCGGGATTCACTGAGCAGTTCTTC. Drawing the rest from reference TRBV7-9 and TRBJ2-1, the complete variable domain is DTGVSQNPRHKITKRGQNVTFRCDPISEHNRLYWYRQTLGQGPEFLTYFQNEAQLEKSRLLSDRFSAERPKGSFSTLEIQRTEQGDSAMYLCASSLGLAGFTEQFFGPGTRLTVL.

This clonotype was observed at least ten times. This chain connects TRBV11-3 to TRBJ1-1; D not resolved. V gave up 2 bases and J gave up 5 bases, with 9 bases separating them. There are 13 residues in the CDR3. Germline CDR1 is SGHNT and CDR2 is YENEEA. The CDR3 DNA reads TGTGCCAGCAGCTTAACACCAAGGACTGAAGCTTTCTTT. Its protein is CASSLTPRTEAFF.

The V call is TRBV20-1, the J call TRBJ2-5; the D gene could be TRBD1 or TRBD2 (5 bases each). V was shortened by 0 bases and J by 0 bases, with 11 bases between the two germline ends. Germline V gene sequence: CDR1 DFQATT, CDR2 SNEGSKA (reference sequence). The CDR3 contains 15 residues. CDR3 DNA sequence: TGCAGTGCTAGAGAAAATAGGGACCACCAAGAGACCCAGTACTTC. Encoded protein: CSARENRDHQETQYF.

The rearrangement uses TRBV7-8 and TRBJ1-5; weak D call: TRBD1 (5 bases). CDR3 size: 14 residues. Germline V gene lookup returns CDR1 SGHVS and CDR2 FQNEAQ. The V end lost 1 base, the J end lost 9 bases, and 13 bases lay between the germline ends. CDR3 loop: CASSLGGLGGPQHF. The DNA for the CDR3 is TGTGCCAGCAGCTTAGGGGGTCTTGGGGGGCCCCAGCATTTT.

This chain's CDR3 is CASSDQRGYEQFF. The DNA of the CDR3 is TGCGCCAGCAGCGATCAGAGAGGGTATGAGCAGTTCTTC. The rearrangement links TRBV5-1 to TRBJ2-3; weak D call: TRBD2 (5 bases). The better agreement between TRBJ2-1 and the DNA end casts doubt on the J call. Germline V CDR1 and CDR2: SGHRS, YFSETQ. The CDR3 spans 13 residues.